This T cell receptor beta chain appears in the sequencing data of a study of blood T cell repertoires in COVID-19. On the study more broadly: Samples came from the United States, Italy and Spain, spanning acute and convalescent COVID-19. In each case, the material was cDNA or gDNA derived from T cells, B-cell-depleted T cells, or PBMCs.

Authors' processing steps: Reference gene primer amplification yielded estimated nucleated cell counts. Profiled with immunoSEQ multiplex PCR; TCRdb holds only in-frame clones, not every one. V, J and clone size reflect that table, while D and trimming were determined from the DNA. The table shows about 250,000 clones, with around 88% occurring only once. This CDR3 has 14 residues. Germline CDR1 reads LGHDT; CDR2 reads YNNKEL (reference sequence). Losses at the gene ends were 0 bases for V and 11 bases for J; bases not matched to a gene: 6. This TCR was recovered from a man older than 75 with acute or convalescent COVID-19. Sample: peripheral blood. The V and J genes are TRBV3-1 (or the pseudogene TRBV3-2) and TRBJ1-1; the match to TRBD1 covers 10 bases. CDR3 amino acids: CASSQERGQGSAFF. The CDR3 DNA reads as TGTGCCAGCAGCCAAGAGCGGGGACAGGGGTCTGCTTTCTTT.